The T cell receptor (beta chain) described here comes from a study of blood T cell repertoires in COVID-19. About the study: Samples of COVID-19 (acute and convalescent) were obtained from the United States, Italy and Spain. The cDNA or gDNA used as material had been derived from T cells, B-cell-depleted T cells, or PBMCs.

The CDR3 loop spans 16 amino acids. Germline V gives CDR1 SGHAT, CDR2 FQNNGV. V dropped 4 bases and J dropped 0 bases, with 10 bases sitting between them. Method: immunoSEQ multiplex PCR; TCRdb's copy keeps in-frame clones and lacks some. This table has 200,000 to 250,000 clones, around four fifths appearing once. Sequences were obtained from peripheral blood. The source is a man aged 30 to 39 with active or convalescent COVID-19. This chain joins TRBV11-2 and TRBJ1-6, with D possibly being TRBD1 (5 bases). The CDR3 reads CASSSAGLSYNSPLHF. The CDR3 coding sequence is TGTGCCAGCAGCTCCGCGGGACTCTCCTATAATTCACCCCTCCACTTT.